This passage covers 5 T cell receptor beta chains from one sample sequenced in a study of cytomegalovirus exposure and HLA in healthy donors. The study ran its PCR with 60 Vbeta and 13 Jbeta primers. Assay: immunoSEQ multiplex PCR; the TCRdb copy retains only in-frame clones and omits some. The repertoire holds about 200,000 clones, with around 75% as singletons. The sequenced sample consisted of PBMCs. These receptors were collected from a woman between 45 and 65 years old in good health and CMV-seronegative.

J is TRBJ2-1 and V is TRBV5-1; 8 positions match TRBD1. Trimming removed 4 bases from V and 9 bases from J; junction bases left unmatched: 15. The germline CDR1 and CDR2 sequences are SGHRS and YFSETQ. This CDR3 has 16 residues. This chain's CDR3 is CASSLTQSQGAAEQFF. In DNA, the CDR3 is TGCGCCAGCAGCCTGACCCAATCTCAGGGGGCGGCTGAGCAGTTCTTC.

This rearrangement joins TRBV6-5 to TRBJ2-7, with 7 bases lining up with TRBD2. This CDR3 has 11 amino acids. The germline gives CDR1 MNHEY, CDR2 SVGAGI. With V trimmed by 11 bases and J by 4 bases, 5 bases remained unmatched. The CDR3 sequence is CALRGMYEQYF. The CDR3 bases are TGTGCCCTGCGGGGGATGTACGAGCAGTACTTC.

The genes are TRBV28 and TRBJ2-3; no clear D gene. CDR1 and CDR2 (germline): MDHEN, SYDVKM. This CDR3 region has 11 residues. Between the trimmed V and J ends, which lost 4 bases and 7 bases, there was a span of 6 bases. CDR3: CASSSTYTQYF. DNA for the CDR3: TGTGCCAGCAGTTCTACTTATACGCAGTATTTT.

The chain couples TRBV19 to TRBJ1-2; TRBD1 matches 8 bases. Trimming at V came to 1 base and at J to 3 bases, leaving 1 base not matched to a gene. CDR3 size: 14 residues. The germline V gene has CDR1 LNHDA and CDR2 SQIVND (reference sequence). The CDR3 bases are TGTGCCAGTAGTATAGTGGACAGGGACTATGGCTACACCTTC. Its translation: CASSIVDRDYGYTF.

V gene TRBV11-3 combines with J gene TRBJ2-1, with D possibly being TRBD1 (6 bases). Deletions cut 1 base from V and 10 bases from J, with 11 bases between. In germline, CDR1 is SGHNT, CDR2 YENEEA. The CDR3 consists of 13 residues. The CDR3 nucleotides are TGTGCCAGCAGCTTAGTAAACAGGGCAGAGCAGTTCTTC. Amino acids: CASSLVNRAEQFF.